The rows below give T cell receptor beta chains drawn from one sample of a study of T cell changes during pregnancy in multiple sclerosis. TCRdb keeps only in-frame clones here, not all; method: immunoSEQ multiplex PCR. This table has roughly 59,000 clones, 85% to 95% appearing once. The sample here was CD8+ T cells from peripheral blood mononuclear cells, taken in the second trimester of pregnancy. These receptors all come from a female donor with multiple sclerosis, enrolled in a pregnancy study. Both conserved end residues are part of each CDR3. The D gene is left open where the match is weak. Size tells how often a clone was seen (once, few, many) or the class of an expanded clone, and some rows leave it out.

CASSSAGWGNTEAFF	TGTGCCAGCAGTTCCGCGGGATGGGGGAACACTGAAGCTTTCTTT	-	TRBV27	TRBJ1-1	once
CASSMIAGGPYEQYF	TGTGCCAGCAGTATGATAGCGGGAGGGCCCTACGAGCAGTACTTC	TRBD2	TRBV27	TRBJ2-7	-
CASSESLEQYF	TGCGCCAGCAGTGAGTCCTTGGAGCAGTACTTC	-	TRBV10-1	TRBJ2-7	-
CASSGEGDTQYF	TGTGCCAGCAGCGGAGAGGGAGATACGCAGTATTTT	-	TRBV9	TRBJ2-3	once
CASSLRGTEAFF	TGTGCCAGCAGCTTAAGGGGCACTGAAGCTTTCTTT	-	TRBV7-2	TRBJ1-1	-
CASSLRGLNQPQHF	TGTGCCAGCAGCTTAAGGGGGCTAAATCAGCCCCAGCATTTT	TRBD1	TRBV28	TRBJ1-5	-
CASSRGTVMNTEAFF	TGTGCCAGCAGCCGGGGGACGGTGATGAACACTGAAGCTTTCTTT	-	TRBV7-6	TRBJ1-1	-
CASSPGSQTYEQYF	TGTGCCAGCAGTCCCGGGTCGCAGACCTACGAGCAGTACTTC	-	TRBV27	TRBJ2-7	-
CASSEWTGNQPQHF	TGTGCCAGCAGTGAATGGACAGGGAATCAGCCCCAGCATTTT	TRBD1	TRBV2	TRBJ1-5	-
CASRDPISGNDPQYF	TGTGCCAGCAGGGATCCTATTTCCGGGAACGACCCGCAGTACTTC	-	TRBV2	TRBJ2-7	once
CASSLETGQTPAQETQYF	TGTGCCAGCAGCTTGGAGACAGGCCAAACACCTGCTCAAGAGACCCAGTACTTC	-	TRBV5-8	TRBJ2-5	-
CASSVGRQGYTEAFF	TGTGCCAGCAGCGTAGGTCGACAGGGCTATACTGAAGCTTTCTTT	TRBD1	TRBV9	TRBJ1-1	-
CASRTGTGAYEQYF	TGTGCCAGTAGGACCGGGACAGGGGCCTACGAGCAGTACTTC	TRBD1	TRBV19	TRBJ2-7	-
CASSRGLAGPPYNEQFF	TGTGCCAGCAGCCGAGGACTAGCGGGACCCCCCTACAATGAGCAGTTCTTC	TRBD2	TRBV28	TRBJ2-1	-
CASSHPLQGSSDYGYTF	TGTGCCAGCAGCCACCCCCTACAGGGATCTTCTGACTATGGCTACACCTTC	-	TRBV9	TRBJ1-2	-
CASSQGGGHTEAFF	TGTGCCAGCAGCCAGGGAGGGGGACACACTGAAGCTTTCTTT	-	TRBV14	TRBJ1-1	-
CASSAITDTQYF	TGTGCCAGCAGCGCTATTACAGATACGCAGTATTTT	-	TRBV9	TRBJ2-3	-
CASSLGLGGMGTDTQYF	TGTGCCAGCAGCTTAGGGTTGGGCGGGATGGGCACAGATACGCAGTATTTT	-	TRBV7-3	TRBJ2-3	-
CASSFQAEAFF	TGTGCCAGCAGCTTCCAGGCTGAAGCTTTCTTT	-	TRBV7-9	TRBJ1-1	-
CASSQRVGGIADTQYF	TGTGCCAGCAGCCAAAGAGTAGGGGGCATTGCAGATACGCAGTATTTT	TRBD1	TRBV4-2	TRBJ2-3	-
CASSLSFHGPPPDQYF	TGTGCCAGCAGTTTAAGCTTCCATGGGCCGCCCCCGGACCAGTACTTC	-	TRBV27	TRBJ2-5	-
CASSDTRARLAGETQYF	TGCGCCAGCAGCGATACCCGAGCCAGACTAGCCGGGGAGACCCAGTACTTC	TRBD2	TRBV5-1	TRBJ2-5	-
CASSWPGQGPGYTF	TGTGCCAGCAGTTGGCCTGGACAGGGTCCTGGCTACACCTTC	TRBD1	TRBV6-6	TRBJ1-2	-
CASSMSAGGTSGLSSYEQYF	TGTGCCAGCAGCATGTCAGCAGGAGGGACTAGCGGCTTGAGCTCCTACGAGCAGTACTTC	-	TRBV21-1	TRBJ2-7	-
CASSLGTGWGEQYF	TGTGCCAGCAGCTTAGGGACAGGTTGGGGCGAGCAGTACTTC	TRBD1	TRBV7-2	TRBJ2-7	-
CASNRGGPYNEQFF	TGTGCCAGCAATCGGGGGGGCCCCTACAATGAGCAGTTCTTC	TRBD2	TRBV2	TRBJ2-1	-
CSVTWGDEQFF	TGCAGCGTCACCTGGGGGGATGAGCAGTTCTTC	-	TRBV29-1	TRBJ2-1	once
CASSLSGTGKIVTEAFF	TGTGCCAGCAGTTTAAGCGGGACAGGGAAAATCGTCACTGAAGCTTTCTTT	TRBD1	TRBV27	TRBJ1-1	-
CASSDMQGTEAFF	TGTGCCAGCAGCGATATGCAGGGCACTGAAGCTTTCTTT	-	TRBV9	TRBJ1-1	-
CASSEGRGSQPQHF	TGTGCCAGCAGTGAAGGCAGGGGGAGTCAGCCCCAGCATTTT	TRBD1	TRBV2	TRBJ1-5	-
CASSFSPPPLSYEQYF	TGTGCCAGCAGTTTTTCTCCACCGCCGCTATCCTACGAGCAGTACTTC	-	TRBV27	TRBJ2-7	-
CASSVRADRGRKDTF	TGTGCCAGCAGCGTACGAGCGGACAGGGGGCGGAAGGACACCTTC	TRBD1	TRBV9	TRBJ1-2	-
CASSDLAGVHYEQYF	TGTGCCAGCAGTGATTTAGCGGGAGTTCACTACGAGCAGTACTTC	TRBD2	TRBV2	TRBJ2-7	-
CASSDGRNIQYF	TGTGCCAGCAGCGACGGGAGGAACATTCAGTACTTC	TRBD2	TRBV2	TRBJ2-4	-
CASSFRTGSYEQYF	TGTGCCAGCAGTTTCAGGACAGGCTCCTACGAGCAGTACTTC	TRBD1	TRBV27	TRBJ2-7	once
CASSIGTGGSGELFF	TGTGCCAGTAGTATCGGGACAGGGGGCAGCGGGGAGCTGTTTTTT	TRBD1	TRBV19	TRBJ2-2	-
CASTPGQGAFGYTF	TGCGCCAGCACTCCGGGACAGGGGGCGTTTGGCTACACCTTC	TRBD1	TRBV5-1	TRBJ1-2	-
CASSLPTGERRIAEAFF	TGTGCCAGCAGCTTACCCACGGGAGAACGGCGAATCGCTGAAGCTTTCTTT	-	TRBV7-9	TRBJ1-1	-
CASSLGTALPDEQYF	TGTGCCAGCAGCTTAGGGACAGCCCTCCCCGACGAGCAGTACTTC	-	TRBV7-6	TRBJ2-7	-
CASSQFTGDQPQHF	TGTGCCAGCAGCCAATTTACGGGAGATCAGCCCCAGCATTTT	-	TRBV16	TRBJ1-5	few
CASSLERGRASNEQFF	TGTGCCAGCAGCTTAGAACGCGGGAGGGCCTCCAATGAGCAGTTCTTC	TRBD2	TRBV13	TRBJ2-1	-
CASRGLTSVDFYEQYF	TGTGCCAGCAGGGGATTAACTAGTGTAGACTTCTACGAGCAGTACTTC	-	TRBV25-1	TRBJ2-7	-
CASSFGSGAYEQYF	TGTGCCAGCAGTTTCGGGTCAGGGGCCTACGAGCAGTACTTC	-	TRBV27	TRBJ2-7	-
CASSVSTGGSYEQYF	TGTGCCAGCAGCGTATCAACCGGGGGCTCCTACGAGCAGTACTTC	-	TRBV9	TRBJ2-7	-
CASSRGQGGYNEQFF	TGTGCCAGCAGTCGAGGACAGGGAGGCTACAATGAGCAGTTCTTC	TRBD1	TRBV6-1	TRBJ2-1	-
CSVGQEAYGELFF	TGCAGCGTCGGACAGGAGGCTTACGGGGAGCTGTTTTTT	TRBD1	TRBV29-1	TRBJ2-2	-
CASSLRGNTGELFF	TGTGCCAGCAGTTTGAGAGGGAACACCGGGGAGCTGTTTTTT	-	TRBV27	TRBJ2-2	-
CASSERQGFSYNEQFF	TGCGCCAGCAGCGAACGACAGGGCTTCTCCTACAATGAGCAGTTCTTC	TRBD1	TRBV5-1	TRBJ2-1	-
CASSRGGSTNEKLFF	TGTGCCAGCAGTCGGGGGGGGTCAACTAATGAAAAACTGTTTTTT	-	TRBV6-5	TRBJ1-4	-
CASSETAGTGVWYEQYF	TGTGCCAGCAGCGAAACCGCCGGGACAGGGGTTTGGTACGAGCAGTACTTC	TRBD1	TRBV9	TRBJ2-7	-
CASSLVIGTSGSNEQFF	TGCGCCAGCAGCTTGGTGATAGGGACTAGCGGGAGTAATGAGCAGTTCTTC	TRBD2	TRBV5-1	TRBJ2-1	-
CASSLRSSYNEQFF	TGTGCCAGCAGCTTGCGCAGCTCCTACAATGAGCAGTTCTTC	-	TRBV5-4	TRBJ2-1	-
CAWSMGATGELFF	TGTGCCTGGAGTATGGGGGCCACCGGGGAGCTGTTTTTT	-	TRBV30	TRBJ2-2	few
CASSRRYGETANEKLFF	TGCGCCAGCAGCCGGCGGTACGGGGAGACGGCTAATGAAAAACTGTTTTTT	-	TRBV4-3	TRBJ1-4	-
CASSELSLYEQYF	TGTGCCAGCAGTGAGTTGTCCCTCTACGAGCAGTACTTC	-	TRBV2	TRBJ2-7	-
CASMKGTGGSGANVLTF	TGTGCCAGCATGAAGGGGACAGGGGGCTCTGGGGCCAACGTCCTGACTTTC	TRBD1	TRBV2	TRBJ2-6	-
CASSQEEGQGGTYEQYF	TGTGCCAGCAGCCAAGAAGAGGGACAGGGTGGCACCTACGAGCAGTACTTC	TRBD1	TRBV4-2	TRBJ2-7	-
CASSVEEGYGYTF	TGTGCCAGCAGCGTAGAGGAGGGCTATGGCTACACCTTC	-	TRBV9	TRBJ1-2	-
CASSSTSGPDEQFF	TGTGCCAGCAGCTCCACTAGCGGGCCCGATGAGCAGTTCTTC	TRBD2	TRBV7-9	TRBJ2-1	once
CASSSQGVTNEKLFF	TGTGCCAGCAGCTCACAGGGAGTCACTAATGAAAAACTGTTTTTT	-	TRBV7-8	TRBJ1-4	-